Listed below are T cell receptor beta chains from one sample, sequenced in a study of neurological immune-mediated disorders. TCRdb re-called the 5' RACE reads with MiXCR, one entry per CDR3 protein. Here the sample spans around 30,000 distinct CDR3 sequences, roughly 12% being singletons. Sequencing was performed on PBMCs. The source of these receptors is a man aged 55 to 70 in good health. The CDR3 runs from the conserved cysteine through the conserved F or W. A D gene is named only where the DNA matches it firmly. Some rows mark clone size as missing; the rest say once, few, many or name a class of expanded clone.

CDR3aa	CDR3nt	d_gene	j_gene	len	abundance	v_gene
CASSLGQASGSYEQYF	TGCGCCAGCAGCTTGGGACAGGCCTCCGGTTCCTACGAGCAGTACTTC	.	TRBJ2-7	16	many	TRBV5-1
CASSLYQGMNTEAFF	TGTGCCAGCAGCTTATACCAGGGTATGAACACTGAAGCTTTCTTT	.	TRBJ1-1	15	many	TRBV7-3
CASSLSRGEQFF	TGTGCCAGCAGCTTGTCCCGCGGTGAGCAGTTCTTC	.	TRBJ2-1	12	.	TRBV5-4
CASSQDLARATGELFF	TGCGCCAGCAGCCAAGATCTGGCCAGAGCGACCGGGGAGCTGTTTTTT	.	TRBJ2-2	16	many	TRBV4-1
CASSFNSGGRHTQYF	TGCGCCAGCAGCTTTAATAGCGGGGGGCGTCATACGCAGTATTTT	TRBD2	TRBJ2-3	15	many	TRBV5-1
CASSSGTPAGEQYF	TGCGCCAGCAGCTCCGGGACCCCAGCCGGCGAGCAGTACTTC	.	TRBJ2-7	14	once	TRBV5-1
CASSPPGRVQETQYF	TGTGCCAGCAGTCCCCCCGGGCGGGTCCAAGAGACCCAGTACTTC	.	TRBJ2-5	15	many	TRBV28
CASSFFLRDSTDTQYF	TGTGCCAGCAGTTTTTTTTTGCGGGACAGCACAGATACGCAGTATTTT	.	TRBJ2-3	16	many	TRBV28
CASSLHPQAPYNEQFF	TGTGCCAGCAGCTTACATCCCCAAGCCCCCTACAATGAGCAGTTCTTC	.	TRBJ2-1	16	many	TRBV7-2
CASSRNTEAFF	TGTGCCAGTAGCCGGAACACTGAAGCTTTCTTT	.	TRBJ1-1	11	many	TRBV19
CSAREGGRNTIYF	TGCAGTGCTAGAGAGGGTGGGCGAAACACCATATATTTT	.	TRBJ1-3	13	many	TRBV20-1